Following are 5 T cell receptor beta chains from one sample sequenced in a study of Ad26.COV2.S vaccination and SARS-CoV-2 variants (dated by TCRdb to the early 2020s). What this sample's treatment or condition label stands for: some 20 received Ad26.COV2.S at low or high dose, single or two shots; five or six received placebo; per-sample allocation not given. Repertoires of vaccine and placebo recipients were sequenced from samples collected on day 63 after the first injection. The library was produced with the immunoSEQ multiplex PCR assay. TCRdb re-hosts the immuneACCESS table, in-frame sequences only. Its copies lack some clones; in the studies checked, an unresolved V gene accounts for under half of them, and the cause for the rest is not known. The sample has nearly 400,000 clones on record, over 75% of them singletons. The ten most abundant clones make up under 2% of the sample. The sample was peripheral blood, taken in a trial of Ad26.COV2.S vaccine versus placebo. The receptors were sampled from a person between 18 and 59 years old who received the Ad26.COV2.S COVID-19 vaccine or a placebo.

The rearrangement joins TRBV6-5 to TRBJ2-5, with a weak D call TRBD2 (5 bases). The germline CDR1 and CDR2 sequences are MNHEY and SVGAGI. Trimming stripped 7 bases from V and 5 bases from J, with 14 bases between. CDR3 length: 13 amino acids. Here the CDR3 reads CASKVGVKETQYF. As DNA, the CDR3 is TGTGCCAGCAAAGTGGGAGTGAAGGAGACCCAGTACTTC.

The chain uses TRBV4-2 and TRBJ2-2, with D perhaps TRBD2 (5 bases). V dropped 2 bases and J dropped 1 base, with 11 bases sitting between them. From germline, CDR1 is LGHNA and CDR2 YNFKEQ. This CDR3 has 16 residues. CDR3 sequence reads: CASSQPGERNTGELFF. As DNA, the CDR3 is TGTGCCAGCAGCCAACCCGGGGAGCGGAACACCGGGGAGCTGTTTTTT.

The V gene is TRBV6-2 or TRBV6-3, the J gene TRBJ1-5; TRBD1 might be the D (5 bases). The germline gives CDR1 MNHEY, CDR2 SVGEGT. The germline V and J ends were trimmed by 2 bases and 3 bases, with 8 bases remaining between them. The CDR3 sequence is 14 residues long. CDR3 sequence (DNA): TGTGCCAGCAGTTACACGGGGCTCAATCAGCCCCAGCATTTT. Translation: CASSYTGLNQPQHF.

The genes are TRBV6-5 and TRBJ2-3, with TRBD2 matching over 7 bases. After removal of 0 bases from V and 1 base from J, the junction contained 4 bases not matched to a gene. The CDR3 is 16 residues long. Germline V gene lookup returns CDR1 MNHEY and CDR2 SVGAGI. CDR3 loop: CASSYSKRGGTDTQYF. The CDR3, as DNA: TGTGCCAGCAGTTACTCGAAGCGGGGCGGCACAGATACGCAGTATTTT.

The rearrangement joins TRBV19 to TRBJ2-1; 10 bases are a match to TRBD2. Per germline, CDR1 LNHDA and CDR2 SQIVND (reference sequence). CDR3 size: 15 residues. V was pared by 6 bases and J by 9 bases, with 11 bases of the junction left unmatched. The CDR3 DNA is TGTGCCAGTAGCCGGACAGCGGGAGGGCCGATTGAGCAGTTCTTC. Translation: CASSRTAGGPIEQFF.